These T cell receptor beta chains were read from a single sample in a study of blood T cell repertoires in COVID-19. Clones were sequenced by immunoSEQ multiplex PCR, and TCRdb holds only the in-frame ones, with some missing. The repertoire consists of a few hundred thousand clones, with 88% occurring once and the leading ten covering about 1.3%. Sequenced: peripheral blood. These receptors were obtained from a man older than 75 with acute or convalescent COVID-19. Each CDR3 is given with its conserved first and last residue. The D gene is left open where the match is weak. Only part of the rows carry a size: once, few, many, or a class if the clone is expanded.

V	size	J	D	DNA	CDR3
TRBV5-4	.	TRBJ2-1	TRBD2	TGTGCCAGCAGCTTGACGGGAGGGGTGGTTAATGAGCAGTTCTTC	CASSLTGGVVNEQFF
TRBV9	.	TRBJ2-1	.	TGTGCCAGCAGCTCCCAGGGATTACCCTACAATGAGCAGTTCTTC	CASSSQGLPYNEQFF
TRBV7-3	.	TRBJ1-1	.	TGTGCCAGCAGCTCGGGAACATTGAACACTGAAGCTTTCTTT	CASSSGTLNTEAFF
TRBV19	.	TRBJ1-2	TRBD1	TGTGCCAGTAGTATGGGACAGGGAGAATTCTATGGCTACACCTTC	CASSMGQGEFYGYTF
TRBV7-7	.	TRBJ1-4	.	TGTGCTAGCAGCTTAGGACAGTCAACTAATGAAAAACTGTTTTTT	CASSLGQSTNEKLFF
TRBV6-5	.	TRBJ2-7	.	TGTGCCAGCAGGGTCGCGGGGTCCTACGAGCAGTACTTC	CASRVAGSYEQYF
TRBV7-7	.	TRBJ2-7	TRBD1	TGTGCTAGCAGCTTAGGGGACAGCCAGACCTACGAGCAGTACTTC	CASSLGDSQTYEQYF
TRBV2	.	TRBJ1-5	.	TGTGCCAGCAGTGAGGGGCAGTTCAGCAATCAGCCCCAGCATTTT	CASSEGQFSNQPQHF
TRBV7-2	.	TRBJ2-1	TRBD2	TGTGCCAGCAGCTTAGTAGCGGGGGCCTCCTACAATGAGCAGTTCTTC	CASSLVAGASYNEQFF
TRBV5-1	.	TRBJ2-1	.	TGCGCCAGCAGCTTAGACATATCGGCCTACAATGAGCAGTTCTTC	CASSLDISAYNEQFF
TRBV7-2	.	TRBJ2-7	.	TGTGCCAGCAGCTTAGAACAGGGCTCCTTCTACGAGCAGTACTTC	CASSLEQGSFYEQYF
TRBV5-1	.	TRBJ1-1	TRBD1	TGCGCCAGCAGCCCTCAACAGGGGATGAACACTGAAGCTTTCTTT	CASSPQQGMNTEAFF
TRBV10-3	.	TRBJ2-6	.	TGTGCCATCAGTGAACCCGGCAGGGCTGGGGCCAACGTCCTGACTTTC	CAISEPGRAGANVLTF
TRBV9	.	TRBJ2-1	.	TGTGCCAGCAGCGTAGCTGGCAGGTTTCATAATGAGCAGTTCTTC	CASSVAGRFHNEQFF
TRBV5-4	.	TRBJ2-3	TRBD2	TGTGCCAGCAGCTTGATTGGCGGGAGGGCCCTAGATACGCAGTATTTT	CASSLIGGRALDTQYF
TRBV23-1	.	TRBJ2-2	TRBD1	TGCGCCATCCACCACCGGGACAGGGGGCTTAACACCGGGGAGCTGTTTTTT	CAIHHRDRGLNTGELFF
TRBV28	.	TRBJ1-1	TRBD1	TGTGCCAGCACTCCCGACAGGGCCACTGAAGCTTTCTTT	CASTPDRATEAFF
TRBV7-3	.	TRBJ1-1	.	TGTGCCAGCAGCTTAAGTCGGGGATTGAACACTGAAGCTTTCTTT	CASSLSRGLNTEAFF
TRBV11-2	.	TRBJ2-3	TRBD2	TGTGCCAGCAGCTTAGGGGTTCTAGCGGGAGAAACAGATACGCAGTATTTT	CASSLGVLAGETDTQYF
TRBV10-3	.	TRBJ1-1	.	TGTGCCATCAGTCGTACAGGGACGAACACTGAAGCTTTCTTT	CAISRTGTNTEAFF
TRBV7-9	few	TRBJ2-2	.	TGTGCCAGCAGCTCCCCCCCAGGGTCCCCGAACACCGGGGAGCTGTTTTTT	CASSSPPGSPNTGELFF
TRBV5-1	.	TRBJ1-5	TRBD1	TGCGCCAGCAGCTTGACACCGGGACAGGGAGAACAGCCCCAGCATTTT	CASSLTPGQGEQPQHF
TRBV5-5	.	TRBJ2-1	TRBD2	TGTGCCAGCAGCTTGGCCAATGGGGGGTTTAGCGGGGAATTTCGAGATCAGTTCTTC	CASSLANGGFSGEFRDQFF
TRBV12-3/TRBV12-4	once	TRBJ1-3	.	TGTGCCAGCAGCCCTATTCTCGGAAACACCATATATTTT	CASSPILGNTIYF
TRBV5-1	.	TRBJ1-6	TRBD1	TGCGCCAGCAGCTACAGACAGGGGGCGAGTATTTCACCCCTCCACTTT	CASSYRQGASISPLHF
TRBV28	.	TRBJ1-6	TRBD1	TGTGCCAGCAGTTCCGGGACAGGGCCTAATTCACCCCTCCACTTT	CASSSGTGPNSPLHF
TRBV7-8	once	TRBJ1-5	.	TGTGCCAGCAGCTTAAGGGACGGAGGGGATGGTAGCAATCAGCCCCAGCATTTT	CASSLRDGGDGSNQPQHF
TRBV7-2	.	TRBJ1-5	TRBD1	TGTGCCAGCAGCACCATAGGGACAGACCTTTATAGCAATCAGCCCCAGCATTTT	CASSTIGTDLYSNQPQHF
TRBV29-1	.	TRBJ1-1	.	TGCACCGACTCCGAGGGCTGGAACACTGAAGCTTTCTTT	CTDSEGWNTEAFF
TRBV27	.	TRBJ1-3	.	TGTGCCAGCAGTGGCCCTGGAAACACCATATATTTT	CASSGPGNTIYF